This passage covers 9 T cell receptor beta chains from one sample sequenced in a study of cytomegalovirus exposure and HLA in healthy donors. The PCR made use of 60 Vbeta and 13 Jbeta primers. Data came from immunoSEQ multiplex PCR; TCRdb stores just in-frame clones and leaves some out. The sample yields some 100,000 clones, about 80% seen once. The sequencing input was PBMCs. Receptors originate from a human donor in good health.

This clone came up a few times. The rearrangement joins TRBV11-2 to TRBJ2-2; 9 nucleotides align to TRBD2. Germline-derived CDR1 and CDR2 are SGHAT and FQNNGV. The CDR3 covers 17 residues. Trimming cost V 1 base and J 5 bases; bases outside gene matches: 8. This CDR3 is CASSLVASGTRTGELFF. In nucleotides, the CDR3 is TGTGCCAGCAGCTTAGTGGCTAGCGGGACGAGAACCGGGGAGCTGTTTTTT.

The gene calls are TRBV7-9 and TRBJ1-2; D unclear. Trimming removed 6 bases from V and 8 bases from J, with 13 bases in between. Looked up from germline, CDR1 is SEHNR and CDR2 is FQNEAQ (reference sequence). The CDR3 consists of 12 residues. The CDR3 region has the DNA TGTGCCAGCAGGCAGATTGAGGAGGGCTACACCTTC. Its translation: CASRQIEEGYTF.

The chain is built from TRBV1 and TRBJ2-3; TRBD2 is taken as the D call from the table, unchecked against the DNA. TRBV1 is a pseudogene locus. The CDR3 loop spans 18 amino acids. CDR3: CTSSPKRGGEDSTDTQYF. For the CDR3, the DNA is TGCACCAGCAGCCCTAAGCGGGGGGGAGAGGATAGCACAGATACGCAGTATTTT.

This clone has only one observation. V gene TRBV2 combines with J gene TRBJ1-3; D is possibly TRBD1 (5 bases). Germline CDR1 SNHLY, CDR2 FYNNEI. Trimming removed 6 bases at V and 4 bases at J, with 19 bases between. The CDR3 contains 16 residues. The CDR3 DNA reads TGTGCCAGCAGCGCCGGAAGGGGCGATCTAGGAAACACCATATATTTT. Translation gives CASSAGRGDLGNTIYF.

The V and J genes are TRBV28 and TRBJ2-7; TRBD2 is a possible D gene (6 bases). In germline, CDR1 is MDHEN, CDR2 SYDVKM. Trimming removed 6 bases at V and 5 bases at J, with 17 bases between. The CDR3 runs to 14 residues. The CDR3 reads CASRGSGGINEQYF. CDR3 nucleotides: TGTGCCAGCAGGGGGTCTGGCGGGATCAACGAGCAGTACTTC.

The chain links TRBV28 to TRBJ2-7; 8 nucleotides match TRBD1. After removal of 2 bases from V and 7 bases from J, the junction contained 10 bases not matched to a gene. Germline V gives CDR1 MDHEN, CDR2 SYDVKM. The CDR3 runs 15 residues. This chain's CDR3 is CASSLSTGGRGEQYF. As DNA, the CDR3 is TGTGCCAGCAGTTTAAGTACAGGGGGAAGGGGAGAGCAGTACTTC.

The chain couples TRBV27 to TRBJ2-7, with D possibly being TRBD1 (5 bases). V was clipped by 6 bases and J by 3 bases, with 15 bases between them. Germline lookup yields CDR1 MNHEY and CDR2 SMNVEV (reference sequence). This CDR3 is 14 amino acids long. CDR3: CASSVIGQSYEQYF. CDR3 coding DNA: TGTGCCAGCAGCGTAATAGGACAAAGCTACGAGCAGTACTTC.

The V gene is TRBV30, the J gene TRBJ2-3; TRBD2 agrees at 8 bases. V lost 2 bases to trimming and J lost 7 bases; unmatched junction nucleotides: 11. Looked up from germline, CDR1 is GTSNPN and CDR2 is SVGIG (reference sequence). This CDR3 spans 15 amino acids. The CDR3 coding sequence is TGTGCCTGGAGTAGGTCTAGCGGGCCGACAAATACGCAGTATTTT. This gives the protein CAWSRSSGPTNTQYF.

V and J are TRBV9 and TRBJ2-3; possible D gene TRBD2, 6 bases. V dropped 0 bases and J dropped 6 bases, with 14 bases sitting between them. Germline-derived CDR1 and CDR2 are SGDLS and YYNGEE. There are 15 residues in the CDR3. The CDR3 region is CASSVEGTWADTQYF. The CDR3 DNA follows: TGTGCCAGCAGCGTAGAAGGGACTTGGGCCGATACGCAGTATTTT. Based on the CDR3 plus reference TRBV9 and TRBJ2-3, the full variable domain is DSGVTQTPKHLITATGQRVTLRCSPRSGDLSVYWYQQSLDQGLQFLIQYYNGEERAKGNILERFSAQQFPDLHSELNLSSLELGDSALYFCASSVEGTWADTQYFGPGTRLTVL.